The 17 T cell receptor beta chains below were found in one sample sequenced in a study of CD8+ T cells in alopecia areata. The authors extracted RNA and reverse transcribed it into cDNA as the sequencing template. Repertoires were generated with immunoSEQ multiplex PCR, while TCRdb's copy carries only in-frame clones and drops some. The repertoire has some 190,000 clones, roughly 60% of them found once; the top ten carry approximately 0.93%. Treatment indicated: oral pan-JAK inhibitor, 5-10 mg twice daily. Sample: CD4+ T cells sorted from blood, taken at week 24, from a patient treated with tofacitinib. The receptors here all came from a human donor with alopecia areata.

This clone has only a few counts. The chain uses TRBV9 and TRBJ2-2; 8 bases map to TRBD2. The CDR3 is 16 amino acids. The V segment lost 3 bases and the J segment 3 bases; nucleotides outside the gene matches: 7. Germline lookup yields CDR1 SGDLS and CDR2 YYNGEE. CDR3 nucleotide sequence: TGTGCCAGCAGCGCCCCGGTCGGGGGGGACACCGGGGAGCTGTTTTTT. Translation gives CASSAPVGGDTGELFF.

CDR3 nucleotide sequence: TGCGCCAGCAGCCCTAGGACAGGATCCCGGACCACAGATACGCAGTATTTT. Translated, it gives CASSPRTGSRTTDTQYF. The V and J genes are TRBV5-1 and TRBJ2-3, with 7 bases aligning to TRBD1. CDR1 and CDR2 (germline): SGHRS, YFSETQ. V was clipped by 4 bases and J by 2 bases; unmatched bases: 13. The CDR3 is 17 amino acids. Using reference TRBV5-1 and TRBJ2-3 for the parts outside the CDR3, the full variable domain is KAGVTQTPRYLIKTRGQQVTLSCSPISGHRSVSWYQQTPGQGLQFLFEYFSETQRNKGNFPGRFSGRQFSNSRSEMNVSTLELGDSALYLCASSPRTGSRTTDTQYFGPGTRLTVL.

A word on this clone: The same CDR3 also results from other DNA sequences found in this sample. The V gene is TRBV5-6, the J gene TRBJ1-1; 9 positions match TRBD1. V lost 0 bases and J lost 8; bases outside the gene matches: 8. CDR1 and CDR2 (germline): SGHDT, YYEEEE. The CDR3 totals 15 residues. Here the CDR3 DNA reads TGTGCCAGCAGCTTGGAGGGACAGGGTCTCGCCGAAGCTTTCTTT. It yields the protein CASSLEGQGLAEAFF.

This clone occurred a few times. The chain links TRBV18 to TRBJ1-4; D ambiguous. Trimming stripped 3 bases from V and 7 bases from J, with 15 bases between. From germline, CDR1 is KGHSH and CDR2 LQKENI. This CDR3 region has 15 residues. CDR3 coding DNA: TGTGCCAGCTCACCTATCGGTTTAAACCGTGAAAAACTGTTTTTT. As protein: CASSPIGLNREKLFF.

The V gene is TRBV7-2, the J gene TRBJ2-3, with TRBD2 as a possible D gene (6 bases). Germline values: CDR1 SGHTA, CDR2 FQGNSA. Deletions cut 6 bases from V and 2 bases from J, with 9 bases between. This CDR3 has 13 amino acids. CDR3 sequence: CASRRTNTDTQYF. CDR3 coding DNA: TGTGCCAGCAGACGGACTAACACAGATACGCAGTATTTT.

The chain joins TRBV7-2 to TRBJ1-5, with D possibly TRBD1 on 5 matching bases. V lost 5 bases to trimming and J lost 4 bases, with 12 bases between them. CDR1 SGHTA and CDR2 FQGNSA come from the germline V gene. The length of the CDR3 is 14 residues. The CDR3 spells CASSRDGINQPQHF. CDR3 coding DNA: TGTGCCAGCAGCCGGGACGGAATTAATCAGCCCCAGCATTTT.

This clone was found many times. The V and J genes are TRBV7-2 and TRBJ2-4, with 9 positions matching TRBD1. J lost 1 base, V lost 5 bases, and 6 bases had no gene match. Germline V gives CDR1 SGHTA, CDR2 FQGNSA. The CDR3 covers 16 residues. CDR3 coding DNA: TGTGCCAGCAGCCCCGGGACAGGGCGGGCCAAAAACATTCAGTACTTC. Its translation is CASSPGTGRAKNIQYF. The full variable domain, with the rest looked up from reference TRBV7-2 and TRBJ2-4, is GAGVSQSPSNKVTEKGKDVELRCDPISGHTALYWYRQSLGQGLEFLIYFQGNSAPDKSGLPSDRFSAERTGGSVSTLTIQRTQQEDSAVYLCASSPGTGRAKNIQYFGAGTRLSVL.

This rearrangement joins TRBV7-6 to TRBJ2-7, with 7 bases identical to TRBD1. The germline gives CDR1 SGHVS, CDR2 FNYEAQ. This CDR3 region has 12 residues. The J segment lost 3 bases and the V segment lost 8 bases, leaving 4 bases of the junction unmatched. The CDR3 sequence: CASGQEGYEQYF. CDR3 nucleotide sequence: TGTGCCAGCGGACAGGAAGGCTACGAGCAGTACTTC.

This clone has more than one count but fewer than ten. J is TRBJ1-2 and V is TRBV19, with 7 nucleotides matching TRBD1. The length of the CDR3 is 14 residues. With 1 base clipped from V and 4 bases from J, the junction kept 3 bases outside the gene matches. Germline CDR1 and CDR2: LNHDA and SQIVND (reference sequence). Here the CDR3 reads CASSIGQGAYGYTF. Here the CDR3 DNA reads TGTGCCAGTAGTATAGGACAGGGAGCCTATGGCTACACCTTC. Full variable domain (rest looked up from reference TRBV19 and TRBJ1-2): DGGITQSPKYLFRKEGQNVTLSCEQNLNHDAMYWYRQDPGQGLRLIYYSQIVNDFQKGDIAEGYSVSREKKESFPLTVTSAQKNPTAFYLCASSIGQGAYGYTFGSGTRLTVV.

This chain connects TRBV7-2 to TRBJ1-5; no firm D call. V gave up 2 bases and J gave up 3 bases, with 8 bases separating them. Germline V CDR1 and CDR2: SGHTA, FQGNSA. This CDR3 has 14 residues. CDR3 sequence reads: CASSLIPTNQPQHF. CDR3 sequence (DNA): TGTGCCAGCAGCTTAATCCCCACCAATCAGCCCCAGCATTTT.

This sequence joins TRBV2 and TRBJ1-1; 9 bases fit TRBD1. This CDR3 is built from 13 residues. CDR1 SNHLY and CDR2 FYNNEI come from the germline V gene. Trimming took 11 bases from V and 4 from J; bases not matched to a gene: 8. CDR3 in DNA: TGTGCCCGACACAGGGGGCGAGGCACTGAAGCTTTCTTT. Protein: CARHRGRGTEAFF.

This chain's CDR3 is CASSQVGGSASNYGYTF. For the CDR3, the DNA is TGCGCCAGCAGCCAAGTTGGTGGCTCCGCTTCTAACTATGGCTACACCTTC. The chain links TRBV4-3 to TRBJ1-2; D remains ambiguous. The CDR3 covers 17 residues. The V end was cut by 1 base, the J end by 0 bases, with 15 bases between. CDR1 and CDR2 from the germline V gene are LGHNA and YSLEER.

J is TRBJ1-1 and V is TRBV2; TRBD1 matches at 7 bases. Germline lookup yields CDR1 SNHLY and CDR2 FYNNEI. J gave up 3 bases and V 5 bases, and 3 bases lay outside the gene matches. CDR3 length: 13 amino acids. CDR3 sequence: CASSPTGDTEAFF. The CDR3 DNA sequence: TGTGCCAGCAGTCCAACAGGGGACACTGAAGCTTTCTTT.

V is TRBV12-5 and J is TRBJ2-1, with D possibly TRBD1 on 6 matching bases. Germline V lookup: CDR1 LGHNT, CDR2 FRNRAP. CDR3 length: 13 amino acids. V shed 6 bases and J shed 7 bases, with 13 bases lying between them. CDR3 nucleotide sequence: TGTGCTAGTGGCACGACAGGTCGGAATGAGCAGTTCTTC. Its protein is CASGTTGRNEQFF.

The rearrangement links TRBV5-1 to TRBJ2-2; TRBD1 or TRBD2 may be the D gene (6 bases each). Between the trimmed V and J ends, which lost 4 bases and 6 bases, there was a span of 16 bases. The CDR3 loop spans 15 amino acids. From germline, CDR1 is SGHRS and CDR2 YFSETQ. The CDR3 DNA follows: TGCGCCAGCAGCCCGGAGGGGGAACCCGCCGGGGAGCTGTTTTTT. It is translated as CASSPEGEPAGELFF.

The chain couples TRBV5-1 to TRBJ1-2, with D unclear. Germline-derived CDR1 and CDR2 are SGHRS and YFSETQ. V was shortened by 4 bases and J by 4 bases, with 11 bases between the two germline ends. This CDR3 has 13 residues. The CDR3 bases are TGCGCCAGCAGCGTAGACGGACCCTATGGCTACACCTTC. This codes for CASSVDGPYGYTF.

This clone appeared many times. This chain links TRBV25-1 with TRBJ1-1; D is undetermined. V lost 6 bases and J 2 bases, leaving 10 bases between the germline ends. Germline values: CDR1 MGHDK, CDR2 SYGVNS. CDR3 length: 13 residues. CDR3 DNA: TGTGCCAGCAGCGCAAGAATTAACACTGAAGCTTTCTTT. This codes for CASSARINTEAFF.